This entry features one TCR beta chain sequence. This entry belongs to a study of blood T cell repertoires in COVID-19. At the level of the study: Sample material is recorded as cDNA or gDNA derived from T cells, B-cell-depleted T cells, or PBMCs.

Germline assignment: CDR1 PRHDT and CDR2 FYEKMQ (reference sequence). The J segment lost 7 bases and the V segment lost 4 bases, leaving 11 bases of the junction unmatched. There are 15 residues in the CDR3. Original data processing: Reference gene primers were amplified, and this amplification served to estimate nucleated cell counts. Only in-frame clones appear in the TCRdb table, and some are missing; sequencing was by immunoSEQ multiplex PCR. V, J and clone size are taken as reported in that table, and D and trimming were inferred from the DNA itself. The sample includes about 370,000 clones, approximately 91% seen only once; the top ten take 0.8% to 0.9%. Study members were between roughly 18 and 90 years old and lived in 24 US regions. Before they entered the study, exposed participants had met a COVID-19 case within 2 weeks.

The clonotype was recovered from a woman aged 40-49 years who had been exposed to COVID-19. The V and J genes are TRBV13 and TRBJ1-2; 8 positions agree with TRBD1. Sequencing was carried out using PBMCs or T cells enriched from blood (not recorded which). CDR3: CASSSPRQGASGYTF. The CDR3 bases are TGTGCCAGCAGCTCCCCGCGGCAGGGGGCCTCTGGCTACACCTTC.